The clone carrying this T cell receptor (beta chain) was counted ten times or more. The data are from a study of T-cell reconstitution after alpha-beta-depleted transplantation in children. During its preparation, the TCRbeta library received unique molecular identifiers. In TCRdb, the PCR reads were re-called with MiXCR into one record per CDR3 protein. The sample shows around 600,000 distinct CDR3 sequences, more than 9% of them seen only once. Germline V gene data show CDR1 as MDHEN and CDR2 as SYDVKM. The CDR3 totals 14 residues. V lost 6 bases and J 4 bases, leaving 12 bases between the germline ends.

The TCR comes from a human donor who donated a stem cell graft to a child with acute myeloid leukemia. The sequencing used PBMCs from the stem cell graft donor, collected from the stem cell graft. The chain combines TRBV28 with TRBJ2-2; perhaps TRBD1 as D (6 bases). The DNA for the CDR3 is TGTGCCAGCAGGGGGGCAGGTGCCACCGGGGAGCTGTTTTTT. Translated, it gives CASRGAGATGELFF.